This TCR beta chain was documented in a study of metastatic and nonmetastatic thyroid tumors. Study details: Repertoires from blood and tumor or nodule tissue of malignant and benign thyroid patients were compared.

Ahead of thyroid surgery, no patient had received treatment of any kind. This clone was detected many times. Using MiXCR, TCRdb reanalyzed the PCR reads. The sample includes 33,000 or so clones, approximately 20% of them seen just once. V gave up 1 base and J gave up 8 bases, with 9 bases separating them. Germline V lookup: CDR1 SEHNR, CDR2 FQNEAQ (reference sequence). The CDR3 has 12 residues. Sequences were obtained from blood. The sequence was collected from a female donor with papillary thyroid cancer or a benign thyroid nodule (not recorded which). Some clones in this sample may be carry-over from other donors' samples. The chain recombines TRBV7-9 with TRBJ2-7; D not resolved. This CDR3 reads CASSLGSVKQYF. The CDR3 nucleotides read TGTGCCAGCAGCTTAGGTTCCGTAAAGCAGTACTTC. The whole variable domain, filled in from reference TRBV7-9 and TRBJ2-7, reads DTGVSQNPRHKITKRGQNVTFRCDPISEHNRLYWYRQTLGQGPEFLTYFQNEAQLEKSRLLSDRFSAERPKGSFSTLEIQRTEQGDSAMYLCASSLGSVKQYFGPGTRLTVT.